This TCR beta chain derives from a study of T cell responses to AZD1222 COVID-19 vaccine. The CDR3 runs 12 residues. CDR1 SQVTM and CDR2 ANQGSEA come from the germline V gene. With 5 bases removed from V and 6 bases from J, the gap between germline ends came to 14 bases. Overall study findings and caveats: Sampling captured repertoires only after the peak T cell response. Spike-specific TCR breadth and depth grew following two AZD1222 doses. Unmutated variant regions reportedly attract nearly half of all spike-specific TCRs. Clonal diversity may have been underestimated, and the donors were mostly white British, with more females than males.

Assay used: immunoSEQ multiplex PCR; TCRdb lists only in-frame clones, some missing. The sample holds about 74,000 clones, roughly 85% seen once. To note about this clone: Antigen: not known.

The chain recombines TRBV29-1 with TRBJ2-7; a possible D gene is TRBD1 (6 bases). This receptor was taken from an adult in good health. Sequences were derived from peripheral blood, sampled on day 0 of AZD1222 vaccination. The CDR3 nucleotides are TGCAGCGTTTTTTCAGGGGTTAGCGAGCAGTACTTC. It specifies CSVFSGVSEQYF.